Sequencing of this TCR beta chain was carried out in a study of cytomegalovirus exposure and HLA in healthy donors. General study results and limits: Sequencing artifact likely explains a cluster of highly shared sequence variants. Indistinguishable V segments such as TRBV6-2 and TRBV6-3 were excluded.

This clone appeared once. Its target is not known. The donors gave bone marrow, and they were healthy. Use of 60 Vbeta and 13 Jbeta primers characterized the PCR. Libraries were prepared by immunoSEQ multiplex PCR; TCRdb keeps only in-frame clonotypes and omits some of them. This table holds roughly 86,000 clones, approximately 70% found once. V dropped 6 bases and J dropped 4; count of bases not matched to a gene: 5. CDR1 is LNHDA, CDR2 SQIVND, per germline (reference sequence). The CDR3 sequence is 14 residues long. The sequence came from a man in his sixties in good health and CMV-seronegative. The sequenced sample was PBMCs. The chain carries TRBV19 and TRBJ2-2; 7 positions match TRBD2. The CDR3 DNA follows: TGTGCCAGTAGGGGAGGGACGGTCACCGGGGAGCTGTTTTTT. This codes for CASRGGTVTGELFF.